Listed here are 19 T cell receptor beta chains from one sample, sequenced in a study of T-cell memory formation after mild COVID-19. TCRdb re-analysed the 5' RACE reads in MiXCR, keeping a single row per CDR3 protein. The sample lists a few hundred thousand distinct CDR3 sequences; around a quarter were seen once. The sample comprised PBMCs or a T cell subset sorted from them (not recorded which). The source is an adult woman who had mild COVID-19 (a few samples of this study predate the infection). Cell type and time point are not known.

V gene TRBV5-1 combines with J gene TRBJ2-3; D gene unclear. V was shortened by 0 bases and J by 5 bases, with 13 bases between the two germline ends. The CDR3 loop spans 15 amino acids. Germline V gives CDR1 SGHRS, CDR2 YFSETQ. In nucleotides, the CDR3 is TGCGCCAGCAGCTTGGACGCTAAGGACGTAGATACGCAGTATTTT. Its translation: CASSLDAKDVDTQYF.

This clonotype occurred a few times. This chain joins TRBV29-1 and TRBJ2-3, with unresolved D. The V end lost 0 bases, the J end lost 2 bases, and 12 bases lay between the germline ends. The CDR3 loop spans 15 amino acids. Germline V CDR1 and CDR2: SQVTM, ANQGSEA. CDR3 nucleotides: TGCAGCGTTGAAGATGTCAGCTATGACACAGATACGCAGTATTTT. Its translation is CSVEDVSYDTDTQYF.

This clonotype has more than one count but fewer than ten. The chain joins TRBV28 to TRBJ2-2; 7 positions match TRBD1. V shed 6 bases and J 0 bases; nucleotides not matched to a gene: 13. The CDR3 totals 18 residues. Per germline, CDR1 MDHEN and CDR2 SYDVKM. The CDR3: CASRTIPGQDTNTGELFF. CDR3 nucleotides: TGTGCCAGCAGAACTATTCCCGGACAGGACACGAACACCGGGGAGCTGTTTTTT. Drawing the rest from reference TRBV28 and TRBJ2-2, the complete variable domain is DVKVTQSSRYLVKRTGEKVFLECVQDMDHENMFWYRQDPGLGLRLIYFSYDVKMKEKGDIPEGYSVSREKKERFSLILESASTNQTSMYLCASRTIPGQDTNTGELFFGEGSRLTVL.

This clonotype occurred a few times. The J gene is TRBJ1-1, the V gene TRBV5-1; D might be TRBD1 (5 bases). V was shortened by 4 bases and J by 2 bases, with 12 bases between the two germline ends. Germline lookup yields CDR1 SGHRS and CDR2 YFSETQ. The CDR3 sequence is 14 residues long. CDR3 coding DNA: TGCGCCAGCAGCGGGGGGGGAGGAAACACTGAAGCTTTCTTT. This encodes CASSGGGGNTEAFF.

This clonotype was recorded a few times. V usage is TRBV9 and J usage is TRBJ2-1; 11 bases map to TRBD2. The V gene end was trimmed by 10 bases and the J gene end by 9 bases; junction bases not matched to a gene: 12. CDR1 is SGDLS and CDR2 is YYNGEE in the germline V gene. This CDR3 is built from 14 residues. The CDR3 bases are TGTGCCGCCTCATCTAGCGGGGGGTGGAGTGAGCAGTTCTTC. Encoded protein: CAASSSGGWSEQFF.

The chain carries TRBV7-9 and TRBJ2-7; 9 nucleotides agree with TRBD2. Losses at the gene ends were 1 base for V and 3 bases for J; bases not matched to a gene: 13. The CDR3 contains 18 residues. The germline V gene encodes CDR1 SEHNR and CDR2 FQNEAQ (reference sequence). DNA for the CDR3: TGTGCCAGCAGCTTAGTCCCCCCTTCCGTTAGCGGGAGCTACGAGCAGTACTTC. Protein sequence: CASSLVPPSVSGSYEQYF. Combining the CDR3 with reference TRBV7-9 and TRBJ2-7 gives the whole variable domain DTGVSQNPRHKITKRGQNVTFRCDPISEHNRLYWYRQTLGQGPEFLTYFQNEAQLEKSRLLSDRFSAERPKGSFSTLEIQRTEQGDSAMYLCASSLVPPSVSGSYEQYFGPGTRLTVT.

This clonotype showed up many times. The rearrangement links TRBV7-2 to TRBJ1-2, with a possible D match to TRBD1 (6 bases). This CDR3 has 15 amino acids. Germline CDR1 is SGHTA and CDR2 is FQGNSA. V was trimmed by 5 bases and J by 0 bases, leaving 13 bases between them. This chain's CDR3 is CASSPQTGPNYGYTF. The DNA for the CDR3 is TGTGCCAGCAGCCCACAGACAGGCCCTAACTATGGCTACACCTTC.

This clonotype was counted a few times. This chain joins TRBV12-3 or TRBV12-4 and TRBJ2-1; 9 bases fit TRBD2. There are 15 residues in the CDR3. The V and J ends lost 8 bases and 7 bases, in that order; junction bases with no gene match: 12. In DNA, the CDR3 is TGTGCCAGCCGCCCGATCCTAGCGGGGTTGAATGAGCAGTTCTTC. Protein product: CASRPILAGLNEQFF.

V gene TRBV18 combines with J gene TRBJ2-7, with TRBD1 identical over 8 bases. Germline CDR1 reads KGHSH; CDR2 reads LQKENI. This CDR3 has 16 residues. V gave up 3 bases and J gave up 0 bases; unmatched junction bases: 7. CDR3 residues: CASSPLGQGSSYEQYF. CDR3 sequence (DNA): TGTGCCAGCTCACCTCTCGGACAGGGTAGCTCCTACGAGCAGTACTTC.

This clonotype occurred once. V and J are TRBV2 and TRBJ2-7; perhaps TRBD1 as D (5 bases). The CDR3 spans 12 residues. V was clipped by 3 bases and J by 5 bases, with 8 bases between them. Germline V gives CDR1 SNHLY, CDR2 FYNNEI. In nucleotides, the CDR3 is TGTGCCAGCAGTGACAGGGTCCACGAGCAGTACTTC. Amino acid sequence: CASSDRVHEQYF.

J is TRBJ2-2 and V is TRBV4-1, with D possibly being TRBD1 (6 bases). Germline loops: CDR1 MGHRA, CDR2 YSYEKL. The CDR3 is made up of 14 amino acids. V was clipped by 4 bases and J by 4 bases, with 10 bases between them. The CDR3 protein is CASSRDIGTGELFF. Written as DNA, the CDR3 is TGCGCCAGCAGCCGGGACATCGGCACCGGGGAGCTGTTTTTT.

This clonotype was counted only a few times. This CDR3 is CASSPSGSPYGYTF. CDR3 in DNA: TGTGCCAGCAGTCCGTCGGGCAGTCCCTATGGCTACACCTTC. The gene calls are TRBV12-3 or TRBV12-4 and TRBJ1-2; D is unresolved. The V end was cut by 5 bases, the J end by 4 bases, with 14 bases between. The CDR3 runs to 14 residues.

CDR3 protein: CASSLFGNTEAFF. CDR3 nucleotide sequence: TGTGCCAGCAGCTTATTTGGGAACACTGAAGCTTTCTTT. The chain employs TRBV7-9 and TRBJ1-1; no clear D gene. Germline V lookup: CDR1 SEHNR, CDR2 FQNEAQ (reference sequence). V lost 2 bases and J lost 1, with 5 bases in between. CDR3 length: 13 residues.

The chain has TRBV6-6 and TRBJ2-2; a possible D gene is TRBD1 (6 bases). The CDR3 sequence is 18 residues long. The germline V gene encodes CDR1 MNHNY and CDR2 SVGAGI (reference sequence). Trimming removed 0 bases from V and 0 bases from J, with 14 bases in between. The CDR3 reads CASSYSRGWTANTGELFF. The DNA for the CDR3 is TGTGCCAGCAGTTACTCGAGGGGCTGGACAGCGAACACCGGGGAGCTGTTTTTT.

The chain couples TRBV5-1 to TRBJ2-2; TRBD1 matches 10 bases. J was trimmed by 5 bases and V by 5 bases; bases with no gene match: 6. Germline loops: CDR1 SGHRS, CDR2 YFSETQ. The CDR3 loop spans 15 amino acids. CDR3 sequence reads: CASRPGTGETGELFF. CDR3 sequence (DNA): TGCGCCAGCAGGCCCGGGACAGGGGAAACCGGGGAGCTGTTTTTT.

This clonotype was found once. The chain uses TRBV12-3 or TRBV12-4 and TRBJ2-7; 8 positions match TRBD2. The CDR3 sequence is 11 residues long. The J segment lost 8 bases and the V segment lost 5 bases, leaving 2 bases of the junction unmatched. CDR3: CASSPGGQQYF. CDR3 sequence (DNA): TGTGCCAGCAGTCCGGGGGGGCAGCAGTACTTC.

CDR3 sequence reads: CASSDGGHQETQYF. The CDR3 region has the DNA TGTGCCAGCAGTGATGGTGGTCACCAAGAGACCCAGTACTTC. This chain connects TRBV25-1 to TRBJ2-5, with unresolved D. V dropped 3 bases and J dropped 0 bases, with 8 bases sitting between them. The germline CDR1 and CDR2 sequences are MGHDK and SYGVNS. CDR3 length equals 14 residues.

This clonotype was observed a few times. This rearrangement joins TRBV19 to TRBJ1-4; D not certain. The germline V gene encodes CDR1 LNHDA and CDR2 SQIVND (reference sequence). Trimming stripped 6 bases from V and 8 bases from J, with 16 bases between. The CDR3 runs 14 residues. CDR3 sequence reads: CASSPRTRKEKLFF. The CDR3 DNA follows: TGTGCCAGTAGCCCTCGGACCAGAAAAGAAAAACTGTTTTTT.

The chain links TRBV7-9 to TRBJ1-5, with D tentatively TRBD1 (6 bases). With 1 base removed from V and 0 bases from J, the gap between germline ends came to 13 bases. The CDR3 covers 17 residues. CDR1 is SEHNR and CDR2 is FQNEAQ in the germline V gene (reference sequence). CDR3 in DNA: TGTGCCAGCAGCTTAGGCGACGACAGGCGTAGCAATCAGCCCCAGCATTTT. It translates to CASSLGDDRRSNQPQHF.